This T cell receptor beta chain was profiled in a study of cytomegalovirus exposure and HLA in healthy donors. As for the study in general: The Caucasian-associated ancestry cluster held roughly 84% of more than 350 genotyped donors. Overall study results and limits: TCR beta sequences reportedly predicted most subjects' HLA-A and HLA-B alleles accurately. What a later analysis showed was that several of the most significant clusters appeared linked to common viral pathogens.

The donors comprised healthy bone marrow donors. With respect to this clone: Its target is unknown.

The CDR3 contains 15 residues. The V gene's germline CDR1 is SGHRS and CDR2 YFSETQ. V lost 1 base, J lost 6 bases, and 10 bases stayed unmatched. Vbeta (60) and Jbeta (13) primers were used in the PCR. The protocol was immunoSEQ multiplex PCR, while the TCRdb copy is restricted to in-frame clones and leaves out a portion. The sample lists 75,000 to 100,000 clones, 65% to 75% seen once, with roughly an eighth in the top ten. This chain links TRBV5-1 with TRBJ2-7, with 7 bases fitting TRBD1. The receptor's source is a woman in her sixties or seventies in good health and CMV-seropositive. The specimen sequenced was PBMCs. The chain's CDR3 is CASSLWQGEASEQYF. The CDR3 bases are TGCGCCAGCAGCTTGTGGCAGGGGGAAGCTAGCGAGCAGTACTTC.